The 15 T cell receptor beta chains in this list originate from one sample, sequenced in a study of T cells after somatic rescue of genetic block. The table came from immunoSEQ multiplex PCR; TCRdb's copy has only in-frame clones and leaves some out. The sample holds roughly 120,000 clones, around nine tenths seen once. The sample was peripheral blood mononuclear cells (PBMCs). The source is a woman between 18 and 29 years old.

The CDR3 here is CASSLLGGAQETQYF. The CDR3 nucleotides are TGTGCCAGCAGCTTGTTGGGGGGAGCCCAAGAGACCCAGTACTTC. V and J are TRBV5-6 and TRBJ2-5; maybe TRBD2 (6 bases). Germline-derived CDR1 and CDR2 are SGHDT and YYEEEE. The CDR3 loop spans 15 amino acids. V shed 1 base and J shed 1 base, with 11 bases lying between them.

The chain joins TRBV27 to TRBJ2-7, with 7 positions matching TRBD1. The CDR3 extends over 17 amino acids. CDR1 is MNHEY and CDR2 is SMNVEV in the germline V gene (reference sequence). V was pared by 6 bases and J by 4 bases, with 18 bases of the junction left unmatched. CDR3 DNA sequence: TGTGCCAGCAGCGCCTCCATCGACAGGGATAGTTTTTACGAGCAGTACTTC. Translating it yields CASSASIDRDSFYEQYF.

The gene calls are TRBV19 and TRBJ2-2; tentatively, D is TRBD2 (6 bases). V was clipped by 1 base and J by 3 bases, with 24 bases between them. CDR3 length: 20 amino acids. Germline values: CDR1 LNHDA, CDR2 SQIVND (reference sequence). CDR3 coding DNA: TGTGCCAGTAGTATAGTTCTAACGAGTGTCGGAGGGGACTACACCGGGGAGCTGTTTTTT. It codes for CASSIVLTSVGGDYTGELFF.

This rearrangement joins TRBV4-3 to TRBJ1-1; D is possibly TRBD1 (5 bases). Germline V lookup: CDR1 LGHNA, CDR2 YSLEER. Between the trimmed V and J ends, which lost 0 bases and 0 bases, there was a span of 11 bases. CDR3 size: 16 residues. CDR3: CASSQDPARVNTEAFF. As DNA, the CDR3 is TGCGCCAGCAGCCAAGATCCCGCCAGGGTGAACACTGAAGCTTTCTTT.

The sample holds a few counts of this clone. This chain links TRBV10-3 with TRBJ1-5, with D perhaps matching TRBD1 (5 bases). Germline CDR1 is ENHRY and CDR2 is SYGVKD. The germline V and J ends were trimmed by 6 bases and 0 bases, with 12 bases remaining between them. The CDR3 sequence is 15 residues long. CDR3: CAISTGGDSNQPQHF. CDR3 DNA sequence: TGTGCCATCAGCACAGGAGGGGATAGCAATCAGCCCCAGCATTTT.

CDR3 bases: TGTGCCAGCAGCTCCCTCCAGGTGGGGGATTCACCCCTCCACTTT. Amino acid sequence: CASSSLQVGDSPLHF. The chain joins TRBV7-8 to TRBJ1-6, with D perhaps TRBD1 (5 bases). V lost 4 bases, J lost 8 bases, and 15 bases lay in between. This CDR3 contains 15 residues. Germline-derived CDR1 and CDR2 are SGHVS and FQNEAQ.

This chain links TRBV6-5 with TRBJ1-2; D is ambiguous. Looked up from germline, CDR1 is MNHEY and CDR2 is SVGAGI. The CDR3 is made up of 14 amino acids. Trimming shortened V by 0 bases and J by 4 bases, and 9 bases separated the two germline ends. The CDR3 sequence is CASSYSGQTYGYTF. The CDR3 coding sequence is TGTGCCAGCAGTTACTCCGGGCAGACCTATGGCTACACCTTC.

In its sample, this clone was seen once. V gene TRBV29-1 combines with J gene TRBJ2-3; the match to TRBD2 covers 12 bases. J gave up 0 bases and V 7 bases, and 8 bases lay outside the gene matches. From germline, CDR1 is SQVTM and CDR2 ANQGSEA. This CDR3 spans 16 amino acids. The CDR3 loop reads CSGTSGGPPSTDTQYF. The CDR3, as DNA: TGCAGCGGAACTAGCGGGGGGCCCCCTAGCACAGATACGCAGTATTTT.

This sequence joins TRBV11-2 and TRBJ1-6; D may be TRBD1 (5 bases). The CDR3 has 14 amino acids. V shed 2 bases and J shed 10 bases, with 12 bases lying between them. Looked up from germline, CDR1 is SGHAT and CDR2 is FQNNGV. CDR3 nucleotides: TGTGCCAGCAGCTTACGGGACGTACACTCACCCCTCCACTTT. This sequence encodes CASSLRDVHSPLHF.

The rearrangement links TRBV29-1 to TRBJ2-1; 7 positions agree with TRBD2. The V gene's germline CDR1 is SQVTM and CDR2 ANQGSEA. The CDR3 length is 16 residues. V gave up 1 base and J gave up 2 bases; unmatched junction bases: 8. The CDR3 spells CSVEGLASGAYNEQFF. CDR3 in DNA: TGCAGCGTTGAAGGCCTCGCTAGCGGAGCCTACAATGAGCAGTTCTTC.

In regard to this clone: Other DNA variants within this sample encode the same CDR3. The V and J genes are TRBV6-4 and TRBJ2-2; D uncertain. Trimming shortened V by 4 bases and J by 1 base, and 4 bases separated the two germline ends. Germline V gene sequence: CDR1 MRHNA, CDR2 SNTAGT. This CDR3 spans 13 amino acids. CDR3 nucleotides: TGTGCCAGCAGTGCCGGGAACACCGGGGAGCTGTTTTTT. Translated: CASSAGNTGELFF.

This chain's CDR3 is CASSSPGRSGNTIYF. Written as DNA, the CDR3 is TGTGCCAGCAGTAGCCCAGGGCGCTCTGGAAACACCATATATTTT. The gene calls are TRBV28 and TRBJ1-3, with D possibly being TRBD1 (5 bases). Germline CDR1 reads MDHEN; CDR2 reads SYDVKM. V gave up 5 bases and J gave up 0 bases, with 11 bases separating them. There are 15 residues in the CDR3.

In DNA form, the CDR3 reads TGCGCCAGCAGCCCAAGGGACAGACCCTACAATGAGCAGTTCTTC. Amino acids: CASSPRDRPYNEQFF. The chain couples TRBV5-1 to TRBJ2-1; 7 bases are shared with TRBD1. CDR1 is SGHRS and CDR2 is YFSETQ in the germline V gene. The CDR3 is made up of 15 amino acids. V dropped 4 bases and J dropped 2; count of bases not matched to a gene: 6.

This sequence joins TRBV7-2 and TRBJ1-3; D is unclear. The V and J ends lost 4 bases and 3 bases respectively, with 7 bases between them. CDR1 SGHTA and CDR2 FQGNSA come from the germline V gene. The CDR3 has 13 amino acids. CDR3 nucleotide sequence: TGTGCCAGCAGCTCCAGACGTGGAAACACCATATATTTT. Its translation is CASSSRRGNTIYF.

This rearrangement joins TRBV10-3 to TRBJ1-1; D not certain. The CDR3 spans 12 residues. Trimming removed 2 bases from V and 4 bases from J, with 5 bases in between. CDR1 is ENHRY, CDR2 SYGVKD, per germline. The CDR3 bases are TGTGCCATCAGTGAGGGGGTCACTGAAGCTTTCTTT. This translates into CAISEGVTEAFF.